The 24 T cell receptor beta chains reported below all come from one sample, sequenced in a study of T cell responses to AZD1222 COVID-19 vaccine. Produced via immunoSEQ multiplex PCR; TCRdb's table is partial and in-frame only. The sample yields approximately 110,000 clones, nearly 90% seen once. The material sequenced was peripheral blood, taken 28 days after the second AZD1222 dose. The receptors stem from an adult who received the AZD1222 COVID-19 vaccine.

As for this clone: A far larger clone lies a single base away; this is likely a read error. Other DNA sequences within the sample encode an identical CDR3. This rearrangement joins TRBV12-3 or TRBV12-4 to TRBJ2-1; D unresolved. Trimming stripped 5 bases from V and 3 bases from J, with 2 bases between. This CDR3 is 11 amino acids long. In DNA, the CDR3 is TGTGCCAGCAGTCTCTACAATGAGCAGTTCTTC. It yields the protein CASSLYNEQFF.

The V and J genes are TRBV5-1 and TRBJ2-5, with D perhaps matching TRBD1 (6 bases). The germline CDR1 and CDR2 sequences are SGHRS and YFSETQ. V shed 2 bases and J shed 3 bases, with 11 bases lying between them. This CDR3 has 14 residues. This CDR3 is CASSFRDRKETQYF. The CDR3 DNA follows: TGCGCCAGCAGCTTTCGAGACAGGAAAGAGACCCAGTACTTC.

The V and J genes are TRBV5-4 and TRBJ1-1; no reliable D call. The ends were cut back, 4 bases at V and 4 bases at J, with 14 bases in the middle. Germline V CDR1 and CDR2: SGHNT, YYREEE (reference sequence). The CDR3 is 14 residues long. The CDR3 sequence is CASSVDQRSTEAFF. In nucleotides, the CDR3 is TGTGCCAGCAGCGTAGACCAGCGGAGCACTGAAGCTTTCTTT.

The V and J genes are TRBV19 and TRBJ2-7; TRBD2 agrees at 12 bases. Trimming took 6 bases from V and 6 from J; bases not matched to a gene: 9. From germline, CDR1 is LNHDA and CDR2 SQIVND (reference sequence). The CDR3 spans 15 residues. CDR3 sequence (DNA): TGTGCCAGTAGGGGCGGACTAGCGGGACCTCGCGAGCAGTACTTC. The encoded protein is CASRGGLAGPREQYF.

The gene calls are TRBV28 and TRBJ1-5; no firm D call. The CDR3 extends over 15 amino acids. V was pared by 6 bases and J by 3 bases, with 15 bases between. Germline CDR1 and CDR2: MDHEN and SYDVKM. The CDR3 loop is CASSIYEGNNQPQHF. In DNA, the CDR3 is TGTGCCAGCAGCATATACGAGGGAAACAATCAGCCCCAGCATTTT.

This chain connects TRBV11-3 to TRBJ2-5, with 7 bases fitting TRBD2. The ends lost 5 bases at V and 1 base at J; junction bases unmatched: 4. Germline CDR1 and CDR2: SGHNT and YENEEA. The CDR3 extends over 14 amino acids. This CDR3 reads CASSHRLAQETQYF. DNA of the CDR3: TGTGCCAGCAGCCATCGACTAGCCCAAGAGACCCAGTACTTC.

CDR3 nucleotides: TGTGCCAGCAGCGAACAGCGACACTCTGGAAACACCATATATTTT. As protein: CASSEQRHSGNTIYF. This rearrangement joins TRBV6-2 or TRBV6-3 to TRBJ1-3; no clear D gene. V was pared by 6 bases and J by 0 bases, with 12 bases between. The CDR3 covers 15 residues. Germline CDR1 and CDR2: MNHEY and SVGEGT.

The chain has TRBV27 and TRBJ2-7, with D uncertain. This CDR3 comprises 16 residues. Trimming left V 0 bases short and J 1 base short, with 13 bases between. Germline values: CDR1 MNHEY, CDR2 SMNVEV (reference sequence). CDR3 DNA: TGTGCCAGCAGTTTATCCTTCGCAGGCCGATCCTACGAGCAGTACTTC. Its protein is CASSLSFAGRSYEQYF.

The chain couples TRBV6-5 to TRBJ2-5, with D perhaps matching TRBD2 (5 bases). The germline gives CDR1 MNHEY, CDR2 SVGAGI. V was pared by 0 bases and J by 7 bases, with 12 bases between. This CDR3 has 14 amino acids. The CDR3 protein is CASSYSGIRGTQYF. The CDR3 DNA reads TGTGCCAGCAGTTACTCGGGCATACGGGGGACCCAGTACTTC.

This clone was picked up one time. The chain couples TRBV7-2 to TRBJ1-3; D ambiguous. Deletions cut 4 bases from V and 1 base from J, with 11 bases between. Germline lookup yields CDR1 SGHTA and CDR2 FQGNSA. The CDR3 extends over 15 amino acids. CDR3 bases: TGTGCCAGCAGCTCCACAGCTAGTTCTGGAAACACCATATATTTT. This gives the protein CASSSTASSGNTIYF.

The V call is TRBV7-4, the J call TRBJ1-5; TRBD1 matches at 8 bases. With V trimmed by 1 base and J by 0 bases, 5 bases remained unmatched. The CDR3 length is 17 residues. Germline V gene sequence: CDR1 SGHVT, CDR2 SQSDAQ. CDR3: CASSLVRTGISNQPQHF. Written as DNA, the CDR3 is TGTGCCAGCAGCTTAGTCAGGACAGGGATTAGCAATCAGCCCCAGCATTTT. Using reference TRBV7-4 and TRBJ1-5 for the parts outside the CDR3, the full variable domain is GAGVSQSPRYKVAKRGRDVALRCDSISGHVTLYWYRQTLGQGSEVLTYSQSDAQRDKSGRPSGRFSAERPERSVSTLKIQRTEQGDSAVYLCASSLVRTGISNQPQHFGDGTRLSIL.

The chain links TRBV7-9 to TRBJ2-1, with TRBD2 matching over 7 bases. Looked up from germline, CDR1 is SEHNR and CDR2 is FQNEAQ (reference sequence). Unmatched junction bases numbered 3, after V lost 1 base and J lost 0 bases. The CDR3 is 16 residues long. The CDR3 DNA reads as TGTGCCAGCAGCTTAGGCCTAGCGGTCTCCTACAATGAGCAGTTCTTC. This codes for CASSLGLAVSYNEQFF.

V usage is TRBV7-3 and J usage is TRBJ2-1; 7 bases map to TRBD2. V was pared by 1 base and J by 2 bases, with 5 bases of the junction left unmatched. CDR3 size: 16 residues. Per germline, CDR1 SGHTA and CDR2 FQGTGA. Here the CDR3 reads CASSLSWAGAYNEQFF. CDR3 bases: TGTGCCAGCAGCTTAAGTTGGGCGGGGGCCTACAATGAGCAGTTCTTC.

The chain couples TRBV30 to TRBJ1-2; D call uncertain. This CDR3 is built from 12 residues. Germline loops: CDR1 GTSNPN, CDR2 SVGIG (reference sequence). Trimming cost V 4 bases and J 4 bases, with 10 bases left between them. The CDR3 region is CAWNGDFYGYTF. The CDR3 region has the DNA TGTGCCTGGAATGGGGATTTCTATGGCTACACCTTC.

The chain couples TRBV18 to TRBJ2-7; 8 bases are shared with TRBD1. Trimming took 8 bases from V and 1 from J; bases not matched to a gene: 10. Per the germline V gene, CDR1 is KGHSH and CDR2 is LQKENI. The CDR3 has 15 residues. CDR3 DNA sequence: TGTGCCAGCAGCCAGGGGGCGGATCGTTCCTACGAGCAGTACTTC. The encoded protein is CASSQGADRSYEQYF.

The CDR3 nucleotides are TGTGCCAGCAGCTTAGCGGGACTAGAGGCACAGGGGCAGTTCTTC. It is translated as CASSLAGLEAQGQFF. The rearrangement joins TRBV7-9 to TRBJ2-1, with 8 positions matching TRBD2. CDR1 and CDR2 (germline): SEHNR, FQNEAQ (reference sequence). There are 15 residues in the CDR3. V lost 0 bases, J lost 12 bases, and 10 bases stayed unmatched.

This chain links TRBV29-1 with TRBJ1-2; a possible D gene is TRBD1 (5 bases). With 4 bases removed from V and 8 bases from J, the gap between germline ends came to 17 bases. CDR3 length equals 13 residues. Germline V gene lookup returns CDR1 SQVTM and CDR2 ANQGSEA. The CDR3 DNA is TGCAGCGTTGTGGTCCTCACAGGATACGGCTACACCTTC. This encodes CSVVVLTGYGYTF.

The V call is TRBV3-1 (or the pseudogene TRBV3-2), the J call TRBJ1-1; D perhaps matches TRBD1 (6 bases). Trimming stripped 1 base from V and 3 bases from J, with 9 bases between. Germline loops: CDR1 LGHDT, CDR2 YNNKEL (reference sequence). The CDR3 runs 14 residues. This CDR3 reads CASSQVRGDTEAFF. DNA of the CDR3: TGTGCCAGCAGCCAAGTGAGGGGGGACACTGAAGCTTTCTTT.

This clone was seen a single time. The chain joins TRBV18 to TRBJ1-1; TRBD1 matches 7 bases. The germline CDR1 and CDR2 sequences are KGHSH and LQKENI. The CDR3 length is 14 residues. Losses at the gene ends were 4 bases for V and 10 bases for J; bases not matched to a gene: 12. CDR3 DNA: TGTGCCAGCTCACTACAGGGGATCTATGACGGAGCTTTCTTT. It yields the protein CASSLQGIYDGAFF. Full variable domain (rest looked up from reference TRBV18 and TRBJ1-1): NAGVMQNPRHLVRRRGQEARLRCSPMKGHSHVYWYRQLPEEGLKFMVYLQKENIIDESGMPKERFSAEFPKEGPSILRIQQVVRGDSAAYFCASSLQGIYDGAFFGQGTRLTVV.

The V and J genes are TRBV29-1 and TRBJ2-1; 9 bases match TRBD1. From germline, CDR1 is SQVTM and CDR2 ANQGSEA. Losses at the gene ends were 7 bases for V and 1 base for J; bases not matched to a gene: 14. The CDR3 spans 17 residues. CDR3 DNA: TGCAGCGGCACGAAAGGGACAGGGATCAGGTCCTACAATGAGCAGTTCTTC. The encoded protein is CSGTKGTGIRSYNEQFF.

V and J are TRBV2 and TRBJ2-5; possible D gene TRBD2, 6 bases. Deletions cut 4 bases from V and 0 bases from J, with 21 bases between. This CDR3 has 18 amino acids. Germline CDR1 is SNHLY and CDR2 is FYNNEI. As DNA, the CDR3 is TGTGCCAGCAGTGGGCGGGACCATCAAGGGAGGCACCAAGAGACCCAGTACTTC. Translating gives CASSGRDHQGRHQETQYF.

The chain has TRBV7-9 and TRBJ1-5, with D tentatively TRBD1 (5 bases). Between the trimmed V and J ends, which lost 4 bases and 5 bases, there was a span of 15 bases. The CDR3 totals 15 residues. Germline CDR1 reads SEHNR; CDR2 reads FQNEAQ (reference sequence). CDR3: CASSSSPEGDQPQHF. Written as DNA, the CDR3 is TGTGCCAGCAGCTCGTCTCCCGAAGGGGATCAGCCCCAGCATTTT.

The V gene is TRBV5-6, the J gene TRBJ1-6; D perhaps matches TRBD1 (5 bases). Germline assignment: CDR1 SGHDT and CDR2 YYEEEE. Between the trimmed V and J ends, which lost 3 bases and 7 bases, there was a span of 17 bases. There are 16 residues in the CDR3. The CDR3 nucleotides read TGTGCCAGCAGCTCGGGACCGTCGGTTGCGAATTCACCCCTCCACTTT. It encodes CASSSGPSVANSPLHF.

This clone was picked up a small number of times. The V and J genes are TRBV19 and TRBJ1-1; no reliable D call. Germline V gene sequence: CDR1 LNHDA, CDR2 SQIVND (reference sequence). The CDR3 has 13 amino acids. V lost 5 bases and J 5 bases, leaving 12 bases between the germline ends. The CDR3 DNA reads as TGTGCCAGTAGTTTAGGGAGGTGGACTGAAGCTTTCTTT. As protein: CASSLGRWTEAFF.